A single sample is the source of the 19 T cell receptor beta chains below, sequenced in a study of OX40 agonist ivuxolimab in advanced cancers. Produced via immunoSEQ multiplex PCR; TCRdb's table is partial and in-frame only. The sample comprises 45,000 to 65,000 clones, approximately 91% of which are singletons, and over 8.5% rests with the top ten. The sample in question was CD4+ or CD8+ T cells sorted from blood, obtained in a trial of the OX40 agonist ivuxolimab. These receptors came from an adult with an advanced solid tumor such as melanoma, head and neck, liver or kidney cancer.

The CDR3: CASSDGQAYNEQFF. CDR3 in DNA: TGTGCCAGCAGTGACGGACAGGCCTACAATGAGCAGTTCTTC. The chain uses TRBV27 and TRBJ2-1, with 7 bases fitting TRBD1. The CDR3 is 14 amino acids. Germline lookup yields CDR1 MNHEY and CDR2 SMNVEV (reference sequence). Trimming took 5 bases from V and 2 from J; bases not matched to a gene: 3.

This clone was detected only once. The V gene is TRBV6-5, the J gene TRBJ1-1; 7 nucleotides agree with TRBD1. The germline V gene encodes CDR1 MNHEY and CDR2 SVGAGI. V shed 5 bases and J 0 bases; nucleotides not matched to a gene: 6. The CDR3 is 15 residues long. The CDR3 region has the DNA TGTGCCAGCAGTAATCCGGGACAGTTGAACACTGAAGCTTTCTTT. Translated: CASSNPGQLNTEAFF.

The J gene is TRBJ2-1, the V gene TRBV28; 7 bases match TRBD2. CDR1 is MDHEN and CDR2 is SYDVKM in the germline V gene. Germline trimming cut 6 bases from V and 5 bases from J; bases unmatched to any gene: 7. The CDR3 sequence is 14 residues long. The CDR3 DNA sequence: TGTGCCAGCAGCCCGTCTAGCGGACACAATGAGCAGTTCTTC. This translates into CASSPSSGHNEQFF.

The J gene is TRBJ2-7, the V gene TRBV27; a weak D match, TRBD1 (5 bases). The length of the CDR3 is 15 residues. Trimming cost V 2 bases and J 2 bases, with 13 bases left between them. From germline, CDR1 is MNHEY and CDR2 SMNVEV (reference sequence). The CDR3 spells CASSLGAQLPYEQYF. CDR3 nucleotides: TGTGCCAGCAGTTTAGGGGCCCAGCTACCCTACGAGCAGTACTTC.

The chain joins TRBV5-4 to TRBJ2-3; D is uncertain. V was clipped by 4 bases and J by 5 bases, with 11 bases between them. The CDR3 loop spans 13 amino acids. The V gene's germline CDR1 is SGHNT and CDR2 YYREEE (reference sequence). This chain's CDR3 is CASSGRPLDTQYF. The CDR3 DNA sequence: TGTGCCAGCAGCGGAAGACCGTTAGATACGCAGTATTTT.

This chain joins TRBV7-9 and TRBJ2-7; D is unresolved. Trimming stripped 4 bases from V and 4 bases from J, with 8 bases between. The CDR3 sequence is 12 residues long. CDR1 and CDR2 (germline): SEHNR, FQNEAQ (reference sequence). In nucleotides, the CDR3 is TGTGCCAGCAGCTCATTGACGTACGAGCAGTACTTC. It translates to CASSSLTYEQYF.

The V gene is TRBV4-1, the J gene TRBJ2-3, with TRBD2 identical over 12 bases. The CDR3 contains 18 residues. Per germline, CDR1 MGHRA and CDR2 YSYEKL. The trim removed 5 bases at V and 5 bases at J, leaving 14 bases unmatched. As DNA, the CDR3 is TGCGCCAGCAGCAGGACTAGCGGGAAGGGGAACACAAGAGATACGCAGTATTTT. Residues: CASSRTSGKGNTRDTQYF.

This sequence joins TRBV10-2 and TRBJ2-5; a possible D gene is TRBD1 (6 bases). CDR3 size: 13 residues. Looked up from germline, CDR1 is WSHSY and CDR2 is SAAADI. V was clipped by 4 bases and J by 5 bases, with 11 bases between them. CDR3 sequence reads: CASSVQGFETQYF. The CDR3 nucleotides are TGCGCCAGCAGTGTACAGGGTTTTGAGACCCAGTACTTC.

This clone appeared once. The chain has TRBV5-6 and TRBJ2-4; 8 bases match TRBD2. Germline V lookup: CDR1 SGHDT, CDR2 YYEEEE. V lost 4 bases, J lost 8 bases, and 8 bases stayed unmatched. The CDR3 runs 14 residues. For the CDR3, the DNA is TGTGCCAGCAGCGCGAGCGGGGGTGGGGACATTCAGTACTTC. It is translated as CASSASGGGDIQYF. Drawing the rest from reference TRBV5-6 and TRBJ2-4, the complete variable domain is DAGVTQSPTHLIKTRGQQVTLRCSPKSGHDTVSWYQQALGQGPQFIFQYYEEEERQRGNFPDRFSGHQFPNYSSELNVNALLLGDSALYLCASSASGGGDIQYFGAGTRLSVL.

This clone is large (0.1 to 1%) by share. The V call is TRBV9, the J call TRBJ1-1; 11 positions agree with TRBD1. CDR1 and CDR2 from the germline V gene are SGDLS and YYNGEE. CDR3 length: 14 amino acids. V dropped 5 bases and J dropped 5; count of bases not matched to a gene: 5. The CDR3 DNA follows: TGTGCCAGCAGACCGGGACAGGGGGAAACTGAAGCTTTCTTT. It is translated as CASRPGQGETEAFF.

This chain joins TRBV6-4 and TRBJ1-1; 10 positions match TRBD1. The CDR3 consists of 13 residues. The ends lost 6 bases at V and 4 bases at J; junction bases unmatched: 2. CDR1 is MRHNA, CDR2 SNTAGT, per germline. CDR3 nucleotides: TGTGCCAGCAGGGGACAGGGGTCCACTGAAGCTTTCTTT. Residues: CASRGQGSTEAFF.

This rearrangement joins TRBV29-1 to TRBJ1-2, with a tentative D call TRBD1 (6 bases). This CDR3 comprises 12 residues. The V end was cut by 5 bases, the J end by 7 bases, with 14 bases between. CDR1 and CDR2 from the germline V gene are SQVTM and ANQGSEA. CDR3 residues: CSVLTGLFGYTF. The CDR3 nucleotides read TGCAGCGTTCTGACAGGCCTATTTGGCTACACCTTC. The complete variable domain, with remaining parts taken from reference TRBV29-1 and TRBJ1-2, reads SAVISQKPSRDICQRGTSLTIQCQVDSQVTMMFWYRQQPGQSLTLIATANQGSEATYESGFVIDKFPISRPNLTFSTLTVSNMSPEDSSIYLCSVLTGLFGYTFGSGTRLTVV.

In this sample, this clone is medium-sized. The chain is built from TRBV19 and TRBJ2-6; D gene ambiguous. Trimming took off 5 bases at V and 0 bases at J, with 8 bases between the two ends. Germline V gives CDR1 LNHDA, CDR2 SQIVND (reference sequence). This CDR3 contains 15 residues. CDR3 sequence reads: CASSLSSSGANVLTF. In DNA, the CDR3 is TGTGCCAGTAGTCTTTCGAGCTCTGGGGCCAACGTCCTGACTTTC.

The rearrangement links TRBV2 to TRBJ2-2, with a possible D match to TRBD2 (5 bases). CDR3 length: 13 amino acids. Germline lookup yields CDR1 SNHLY and CDR2 FYNNEI. Trimming pared 6 bases from V and 7 bases from J, leaving 12 bases between. DNA of the CDR3: TGTGCCAGCAGGGGCCTGGGGAGCGGGGAGCTGTTTTTT. This sequence encodes CASRGLGSGELFF.

The chain is built from TRBV30 and TRBJ2-5; D is ambiguous. V was pared by 4 bases and J by 0 bases, with 6 bases between. There are 12 residues in the CDR3. Germline CDR1 GTSNPN, CDR2 SVGIG (reference sequence). The CDR3, as DNA: TGTGCCTGGATGGCAGACCAAGAGACCCAGTACTTC. Translating it yields CAWMADQETQYF.

The chain joins TRBV19 to TRBJ2-7; a possible D gene is TRBD2 (5 bases). Deletions cut 0 bases from V and 0 bases from J, with 12 bases between. The CDR3 is 16 amino acids. Per germline, CDR1 LNHDA and CDR2 SQIVND (reference sequence). The CDR3 protein is CASSIDGSRPSYEQYF. CDR3 coding DNA: TGTGCCAGTAGTATAGATGGGAGCCGGCCCTCCTACGAGCAGTACTTC.

The gene calls are TRBV5-5 and TRBJ2-1; D may be TRBD1 (6 bases). V lost 0 bases, J lost 0 bases, and 13 bases lay in between. Germline V lookup: CDR1 SGHKS, CDR2 YYEKEE (reference sequence). The CDR3 runs to 17 residues. This CDR3 reads CASSLAGQTTSYNEQFF. The CDR3, as DNA: TGTGCCAGCAGCTTGGCCGGACAGACCACCTCCTACAATGAGCAGTTCTTC.

By share, this clone counts as medium-sized. This rearrangement joins TRBV27 to TRBJ2-7; unclear D gene. The germline V gene has CDR1 MNHEY and CDR2 SMNVEV (reference sequence). The CDR3 length is 12 residues. Trimming stripped 8 bases from V and 0 bases from J, with 8 bases between. CDR3 in amino acids: CASSTSSYEQYF. The CDR3 DNA sequence: TGTGCCAGCTCTACGAGCTCCTACGAGCAGTACTTC.

V usage is TRBV5-6 and J usage is TRBJ2-3, with D possibly being TRBD2 (5 bases). The germline V gene has CDR1 SGHDT and CDR2 YYEEEE. The CDR3 spans 15 residues. V lost 1 base, J lost 1 base, and 10 bases lay in between. The CDR3 spells CASSLWGVGTDTQYF. The CDR3 DNA reads as TGTGCCAGCAGCTTGTGGGGAGTTGGCACAGATACGCAGTATTTT.